A selection of T cell receptor beta chains follows, all from one sample in a study of brain T cells in children with intractable seizures. The method was immunoSEQ multiplex PCR; TCRdb's version includes in-frame clones alone and lacks a portion of them. Of just under 65,000 clones in the sample, around 95% were seen once. Here the sequenced sample was peripheral blood, taken at surgery. These receptor sequences come from a boy in the first two years of life with focal cortical dysplasia and intractable seizures. Each CDR3 is given with its conserved first and last residue. D genes are given only for firm matches. Clone size, where shown, is once, few, many, or a class for clones that have expanded.

clone size | D gene | J gene | V gene | CDR3 DNA | CDR3 protein
. | . | TRBJ2-4 | TRBV6-1 | TGTGCCAGCAGCCACCGGTTTCTAGCCAAAAACATTCAGTACTTC | CASSHRFLAKNIQYF
. | . | TRBJ2-5 | TRBV2 | TGTGCCAGCAGTGAACCGAACAGCCAAGAGACCCAGTACTTC | CASSEPNSQETQYF
once | . | TRBJ2-7 | TRBV5-1 | TGCGCCAGCACGAAGACCCCGTCGGGGGCCGAGCAGTACTTC | CASTKTPSGAEQYF
. | . | TRBJ1-2 | TRBV6-5 | TGTGCCAGCAGTTACGACGGCTCCTATGGCTACACCTTC | CASSYDGSYGYTF
. | . | TRBJ1-5 | TRBV6-1 | TGTGCCAGCAGTGTCTACAGGGTGGGGGGTGATCAGCCCCAGCATTTT | CASSVYRVGGDQPQHF
. | TRBD1 | TRBJ1-1 | TRBV5-6 | TGTGCCAGCAGCTTTTGGACAGGTTCGAACACTGAAGCTTTCTTT | CASSFWTGSNTEAFF
. | TRBD1 | TRBJ1-5 | TRBV27 | TGTGCCAGCAGTCACAACTACCGGGACAGGGGTGCTCAGCCCCAGCATTTT | CASSHNYRDRGAQPQHF
. | . | TRBJ1-2 | TRBV6-5 | TGTGCCAGCAGTTACCCACTAGAGGGAGGAGGCTATGGCTACACCTTC | CASSYPLEGGGYGYTF
. | TRBD2 | TRBJ2-1 | TRBV11-2 | TGTGCCAGCAGCTCCTATAGCGGGCACTCCTACAATGAGCAGTTCTTC | CASSSYSGHSYNEQFF
. | . | TRBJ2-5 | TRBV13 | TGTGCCAGCAGCTTAGTAAGCGCCCCAGCCCAGTACTTC | CASSLVSAPAQYF
. | . | TRBJ2-5 | TRBV9 | TGTGCCAGCAGCGCCAGGGGATTCGAGGGAGAGACCCAGTACTTC | CASSARGFEGETQYF
once | TRBD2 | TRBJ2-1 | TRBV7-9 | TGTGCCAGCAGCGTACTAGCGGGGGGCTACAATGAGCAGTTCTTC | CASSVLAGGYNEQFF
. | . | TRBJ1-1 | TRBV10-1 | TGCGCCAGCACCCAGGACCTAAACACTGAAGCTTTCTTT | CASTQDLNTEAFF
. | TRBD1 | TRBJ1-2 | TRBV29-1 | TGCAGCGTTGAATCGGGGACAGATTATGGCTACACCTTC | CSVESGTDYGYTF
. | . | TRBJ1-4 | TRBV3-1/TRBV3-2 | TGTGCCAGCAGCCAAGATCCCGGGGGCGGGAAAAAACTGTTTTTT | CASSQDPGGGKKLFF
. | . | TRBJ2-1 | TRBV29-1 | TGCAGCCCGCAAAGAGTCCCCTACAATGAGCAGTTCTTC | CSPQRVPYNEQFF
. | . | TRBJ1-5 | TRBV19 | TGTGCCAGTAGTACCGGGGGGAGCAATCAGCCCCAGCATTTT | CASSTGGSNQPQHF
. | . | TRBJ1-2 | TRBV6-4 | TGTGCCAGCAGTGTAGGGTTCGGCTATGGCTACACCTTC | CASSVGFGYGYTF
. | . | TRBJ2-5 | TRBV20-1 | TGCAGTGCTAGTTATCAAGAGACCCAGTACTTC | CSASYQETQYF
. | . | TRBJ1-2 | TRBV24-1 | TGTGCCACCAGTGACGGCGGAGGGCCCTATGGCTACACCTTC | CATSDGGGPYGYTF
. | . | TRBJ1-2 | TRBV19 | TGTGCCAGTAGCGACGCGGGTGGCTACACCTTC | CASSDAGGYTF
. | . | TRBJ2-5 | TRBV19 | TGTGCCAGTAGTATCGGGGGGACAGCCCAAGAGACCCAGTACTTC | CASSIGGTAQETQYF
. | . | TRBJ2-1 | TRBV13 | TGTGCCAGCAGCCCAGGGGGGGGCACCTACAATGAGCAGTTCTTC | CASSPGGGTYNEQFF
. | . | TRBJ2-1 | TRBV10-1 | TGCGCCAGCAACCCCGGGACGTCTAGCTCCTACAATGAGCAGTTCTTC | CASNPGTSSSYNEQFF
. | . | TRBJ2-7 | TRBV5-4 | TGTGCCAGCAGCCGAGGAGGTGAGGGCTCCTACGAGCAGTACTTC | CASSRGGEGSYEQYF
. | . | TRBJ2-2 | TRBV5-1 | TGCGCCAGCAGCTTTGATACGAACACCGGGGAGCTGTTTTTT | CASSFDTNTGELFF
. | . | TRBJ1-5 | TRBV19 | TGTGCCAGTAGTACCCAAGACAGACGCCACCATTTT | CASSTQDRRHHF
. | . | TRBJ2-5 | TRBV19 | TGTGCCAGTAGTATTGATCAAGAGACCCAGTACTTC | CASSIDQETQYF
. | . | TRBJ2-3 | TRBV6-6 | TGTGCCAGCAGTTACAGGGGGGATACGCAGTATTTT | CASSYRGDTQYF
. | . | TRBJ2-7 | TRBV3-1/TRBV3-2 | TGTGCCAGCAGCCCAGGACCGCGCGCGGCGGAGCAGTACTTC | CASSPGPRAAEQYF
. | TRBD2 | TRBJ2-1 | TRBV20-1 | TGCAGTGCTAGTGGTAGCGGGAGGGGAAATGAGCAGTTCTTC | CSASGSGRGNEQFF
. | TRBD2 | TRBJ2-3 | TRBV27 | TGTGCCAGCAGTTTACTTGGGACTAGTCGAACAGATACGCAGTATTTT | CASSLLGTSRTDTQYF
once | . | TRBJ2-2 | TRBV5-1 | TGCGCCAGCAGCTTGGGGCGAGGGGCCCAGAACACCGGGGAGCTGTTTTTT | CASSLGRGAQNTGELFF
. | . | TRBJ2-4 | TRBV28 | TGTGCCAGCAGTTTAAGGCACCTCCGAGGAGACAAAAACATTCAGTACTTC | CASSLRHLRGDKNIQYF
. | . | TRBJ1-1 | TRBV5-1 | TGCGCCAGCAGCTCGGGACAAATGATGAACACTGAAGCTTTCTTT | CASSSGQMMNTEAFF
. | . | TRBJ2-3 | TRBV7-2 | TGTGCCAGCAGCTTAGTTTACGGGCGGGCCAGAGCTAGCACAGATACGCAGTATTTT | CASSLVYGRARASTDTQYF
. | TRBD2 | TRBJ2-3 | TRBV27 | TGTGCCAGCATTGGGGGGGTACGAGTGACTAGCGGGGATACGCAGTATTTT | CASIGGVRVTSGDTQYF
. | TRBD2 | TRBJ2-1 | TRBV4-1 | TGCGCCAGCAGCCAAGGGGTAGCGGGAGGGCCGGGGAATGAGCAGTTCTTC | CASSQGVAGGPGNEQFF
. | . | TRBJ1-5 | TRBV7-9 | TGTGCCAGCAGTCAAATCGGGGGTACTTCTTCTCAGCCCCAGCATTTT | CASSQIGGTSSQPQHF
. | . | TRBJ2-1 | TRBV19 | TGTGCCAGTGCCCGTGTAGGCTCCTACAATGAGCAGTTCTTC | CASARVGSYNEQFF
. | TRBD1 | TRBJ2-7 | TRBV29-1 | TGCAGCGTTGAATATAGGGCAGGGGGCGCATCCTACGAGCAGTACTTC | CSVEYRAGGASYEQYF